This TCR beta chain was found in a study of T cell responses to AZD1222 COVID-19 vaccine. Trimming removed 4 bases from V and 4 bases from J, with 8 bases in between. This CDR3 comprises 13 residues. From germline, CDR1 is MNHEY and CDR2 SVGAGI. Libraries were prepared by immunoSEQ multiplex PCR; TCRdb keeps only in-frame clonotypes and omits some of them. The sample lists about 150,000 clones; more than 80% were seen once. This clonotype originated in an adult in good health. The sample here was peripheral blood, taken on day 0 of AZD1222 vaccination. This chain connects TRBV6-5 to TRBJ1-5, with D hard to call. CDR3 in amino acids: CASSWAVNQPQHF. CDR3 coding DNA: TGTGCCAGCAGTTGGGCGGTAAATCAGCCCCAGCATTTT.